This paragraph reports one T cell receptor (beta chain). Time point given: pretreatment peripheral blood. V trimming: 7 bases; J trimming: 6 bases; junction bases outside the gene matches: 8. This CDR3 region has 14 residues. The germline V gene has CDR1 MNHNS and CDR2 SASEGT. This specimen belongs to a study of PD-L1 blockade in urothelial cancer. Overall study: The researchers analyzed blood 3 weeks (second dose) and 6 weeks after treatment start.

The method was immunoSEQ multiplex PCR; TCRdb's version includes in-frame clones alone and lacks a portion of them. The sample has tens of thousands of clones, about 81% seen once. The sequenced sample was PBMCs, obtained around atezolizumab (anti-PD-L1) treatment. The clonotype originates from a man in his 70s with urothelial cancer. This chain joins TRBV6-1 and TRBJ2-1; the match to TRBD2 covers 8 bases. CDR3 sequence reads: CASTPAGEGNEQFF. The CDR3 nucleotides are TGTGCCAGCACCCCAGCGGGAGAGGGCAATGAGCAGTTCTTC.